This record concerns one T cell receptor (beta chain) sequence. The antigen it recognizes is unknown. The sample holds no much larger clone one base away, and base qualities are not on file. TCRbeta CDR3 regions were amplified from genomic DNA using the immunoSEQ Assay, a bias-controlled multiplex PCR. On the authors' methods: The number of nucleated cells in each sample was estimated by amplification of reference gene primers within the assay. Sequence reads were collapsed and filtered to measure the absolute abundance of every unique TCRbeta CDR3 rearrangement. For each sample, productive Simpson clonality was calculated as the square root of Simpson's diversity index across productive rearrangements. TCRdb took this table from immuneACCESS and kept in-frame rearrangements with V and J called. Such tables lack part of the clones; where checked against another copy, unresolved V genes explain under half of the gap, and the rest is unexplained. V and J calls and clone size are given by that table; D and trimming were obtained from the DNA. A total of 180,000 or so clones appear in this sample, roughly 79% of them only once. The ten largest clones represent roughly 11% of the sample.

This record comes from a study of blood T cell repertoires in COVID-19 (dated by TCRdb to about 2020). Background for the entire study: Samples covering the acute and convalescent phases of COVID-19 were provided by collaborators in the United States, Italy and Spain. HLA class I and class II types, where available, came from metadata supplied by the sample provider rather than from assay-based typing. Subjects who had been exposed to COVID-19, were actively infected with it, or had recovered from it provided the deeply sampled blood TCRbeta repertoires that made up the dataset. The material from the prospective study consisted of cDNA or gDNA derived from T cells, B-cell-depleted T cells, or PBMCs. Samples were obtained from the ongoing ImmuneRACE study (first 160 participants) and from over a thousand subjects provided by 6 global collaborators. The repertoires were released in a freely available public database meant as a resource for research on the immune response to SARS-CoV-2. The sample metadata nearly always contained a de-identified subject ID, COVID-19 status, age in years and sex. Study-wide findings and limitations: Clinical and demographic metadata were provided uncurated, with the amount varying by source and participant.

At one collaborating source in Seattle, patients were enrolled during active infection and were followed longitudinally through the course of disease. Collaborating institutions collected whole blood in K2EDTA tubes following their own protocols. For TCRbeta analysis, collaborators shipped samples in one of three forms: frozen whole blood, isolated PBMCs, or DNA extracted from either of those sample types. This TCR was sampled from a woman aged 35 to 49 with COVID-19, enrolled during active disease. Specimen: peripheral blood.

At the DNA level, the sequence is TGTGCCAGCGGGGGGACAGGGCTAGCCAAAAACATTCAGTACTTC. It specifies CASGGTGLAKNIQYF. Recombination connected TRBV6-5 to TRBJ2-4; 9 bases in between match TRBD1. As encoded in the germline V gene, CDR1 is MNHEY while CDR2 is SVGAGI. Taken from cysteine to phenylalanine, the CDR3 has 15 residues. The kept DNA is CDR3 alone, 45 bases in frame from the first base. Germline trimming: 8 bases from V, 0 bases from J; junction bases outside gene matches: 5.